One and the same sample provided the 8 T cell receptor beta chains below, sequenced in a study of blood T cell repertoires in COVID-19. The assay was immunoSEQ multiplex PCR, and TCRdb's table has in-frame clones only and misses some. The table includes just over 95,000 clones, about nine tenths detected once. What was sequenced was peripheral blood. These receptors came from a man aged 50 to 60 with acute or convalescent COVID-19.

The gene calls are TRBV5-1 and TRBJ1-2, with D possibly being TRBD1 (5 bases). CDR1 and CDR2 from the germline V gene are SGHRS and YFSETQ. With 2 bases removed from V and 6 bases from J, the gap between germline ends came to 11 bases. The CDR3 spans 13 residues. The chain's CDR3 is CASSLRGEDGYTF. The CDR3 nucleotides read TGCGCCAGCAGCTTAAGGGGTGAAGATGGCTACACCTTC.

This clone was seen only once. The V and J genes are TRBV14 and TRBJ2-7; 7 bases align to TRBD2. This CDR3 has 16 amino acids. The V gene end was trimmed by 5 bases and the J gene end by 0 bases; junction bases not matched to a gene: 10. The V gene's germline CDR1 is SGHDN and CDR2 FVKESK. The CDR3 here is CASSSALAPSSYEQYF. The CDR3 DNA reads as TGTGCCAGCAGCTCAGCACTAGCGCCGAGCTCCTACGAGCAGTACTTC.

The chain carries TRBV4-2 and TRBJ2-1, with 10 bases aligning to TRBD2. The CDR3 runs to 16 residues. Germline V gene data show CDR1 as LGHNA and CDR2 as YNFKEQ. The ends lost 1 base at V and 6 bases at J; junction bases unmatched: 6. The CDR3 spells CASSQGGLAGANEQFF. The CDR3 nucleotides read TGTGCCAGCAGCCAAGGAGGCCTAGCGGGAGCCAATGAGCAGTTCTTC.

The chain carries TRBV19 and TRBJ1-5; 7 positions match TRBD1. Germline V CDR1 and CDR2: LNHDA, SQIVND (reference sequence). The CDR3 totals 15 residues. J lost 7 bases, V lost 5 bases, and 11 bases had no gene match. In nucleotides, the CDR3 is TGTGCCAGTAGTCCGATCGACAGGGTGGGGCAGCCCCAGCATTTT. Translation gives CASSPIDRVGQPQHF. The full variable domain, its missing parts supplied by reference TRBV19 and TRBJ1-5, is DGGITQSPKYLFRKEGQNVTLSCEQNLNHDAMYWYRQDPGQGLRLIYYSQIVNDFQKGDIAEGYSVSREKKESFPLTVTSAQKNPTAFYLCASSPIDRVGQPQHFGDGTRLSIL.

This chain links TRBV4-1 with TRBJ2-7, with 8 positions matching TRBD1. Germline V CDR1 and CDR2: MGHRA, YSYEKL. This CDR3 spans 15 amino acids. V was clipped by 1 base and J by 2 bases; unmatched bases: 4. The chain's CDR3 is CASSQVTGAPYEQYF. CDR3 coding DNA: TGCGCCAGCAGCCAAGTGACAGGGGCCCCCTACGAGCAGTACTTC.

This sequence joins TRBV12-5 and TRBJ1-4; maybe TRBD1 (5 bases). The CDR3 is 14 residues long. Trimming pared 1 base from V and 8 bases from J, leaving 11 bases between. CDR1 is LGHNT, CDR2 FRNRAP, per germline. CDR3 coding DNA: TGTGCTAGTGGTTTGGGGGGGGGAGGCGAAAAACTGTTTTTT. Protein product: CASGLGGGGEKLFF.

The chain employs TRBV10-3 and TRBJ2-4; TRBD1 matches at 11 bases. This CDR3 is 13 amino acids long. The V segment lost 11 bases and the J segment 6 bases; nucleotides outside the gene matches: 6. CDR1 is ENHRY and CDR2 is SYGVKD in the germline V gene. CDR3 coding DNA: TGTGCCTCGGGACAGGGGGTTTCAAACATTCAGTACTTC. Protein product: CASGQGVSNIQYF.

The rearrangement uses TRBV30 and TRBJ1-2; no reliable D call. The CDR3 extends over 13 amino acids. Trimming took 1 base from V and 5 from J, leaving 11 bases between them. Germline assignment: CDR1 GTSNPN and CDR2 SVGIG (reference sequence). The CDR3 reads CAWSGQEGYGYTF. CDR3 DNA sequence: TGTGCCTGGAGTGGTCAGGAGGGTTATGGCTACACCTTC.